The 27 T cell receptor beta chains given below trace back to one sample, sequenced in a study of cytomegalovirus exposure and HLA in healthy donors. 60 Vbeta and 13 Jbeta primers were used in PCR. Assay: immunoSEQ multiplex PCR; the TCRdb copy retains only in-frame clones and omits some. The profile shows 150,000 to 200,000 clones, roughly four fifths of them singletons. Sequenced: PBMCs. The receptors were sampled from a middle-aged man in good health and CMV-seropositive.

This rearrangement joins TRBV10-3 to TRBJ2-4; TRBD1 aligns across 7 bases. With 4 bases clipped from V and 3 bases from J, the junction kept 6 bases outside the gene matches. Looked up from germline, CDR1 is ENHRY and CDR2 is SYGVKD. This CDR3 is 15 amino acids long. The CDR3 region has the DNA TGTGCCATCAGTGTTAAGTCAGGGGGCAAAAACATTCAGTACTTC. The encoded protein is CAISVKSGGKNIQYF.

The rearrangement joins TRBV27 to TRBJ2-1; perhaps TRBD1 as D (5 bases). Trimming stripped 3 bases from V and 6 bases from J, with 12 bases between. The CDR3 is 14 residues long. From germline, CDR1 is MNHEY and CDR2 SMNVEV (reference sequence). As DNA, the CDR3 is TGTGCCAGCAGTTTCCAGGGAATGATCAATGAGCAGTTCTTC. This gives the protein CASSFQGMINEQFF.

The chain combines TRBV5-1 with TRBJ1-6; 7 bases map to TRBD1. Unmatched junction bases numbered 11, after V lost 4 bases and J lost 10 bases. Germline V CDR1 and CDR2: SGHRS, YFSETQ. CDR3 length equals 15 residues. CDR3 DNA: TGCGCCAGCAGCGACCGGGACAGTAGCCGATCACCCCTCCACTTT. Translation gives CASSDRDSSRSPLHF.

V gene TRBV20-1 combines with J gene TRBJ2-1, with no clear D. Germline CDR1 reads DFQATT; CDR2 reads SNEGSKA (reference sequence). The CDR3 runs to 11 residues. Deletions cut 2 bases from V and 3 bases from J, with 2 bases between. CDR3 amino acids: CSARHYNEQFF. The CDR3 bases are TGCAGTGCTAGACACTACAATGAGCAGTTCTTC.

V and J are TRBV6-1 and TRBJ1-2; D ambiguous. This CDR3 has 13 amino acids. CDR1 and CDR2 (germline): MNHNS, SASEGT. Trimming stripped 1 base from V and 2 bases from J, with 5 bases between. This CDR3 is CASSEGPNYGYTF. Written as DNA, the CDR3 is TGTGCCAGCAGTGAAGGGCCCAACTATGGCTACACCTTC.

This clone appeared a single time. The J gene is TRBJ1-1, the V gene TRBV6-1, with no clear D. Germline V gene lookup returns CDR1 MNHNS and CDR2 SASEGT. V was shortened by 5 bases and J by 1 base, with 5 bases between the two germline ends. This CDR3 has 12 residues. This CDR3 is CASSLRNTEAFF. CDR3 bases: TGTGCCAGCAGTCTCCGGAACACTGAAGCTTTCTTT.

This clone showed up just a few times. J is TRBJ2-7 and V is TRBV6-4; 10 bases line up with TRBD2. Germline V gene data show CDR1 as MRHNA and CDR2 as SNTAGT. The CDR3 sequence is 15 residues long. Trimming at V came to 2 bases and at J to 3 bases, leaving 4 bases not matched to a gene. DNA of the CDR3: TGTGCCAGCAGTGACGTTAGCGGGAGGATCTACGAGCAGTACTTC. Protein product: CASSDVSGRIYEQYF.

The chain employs TRBV27 and TRBJ2-7; 9 bases line up with TRBD1. V dropped 3 bases and J dropped 2; count of bases not matched to a gene: 8. The CDR3 covers 16 residues. The V gene's germline CDR1 is MNHEY and CDR2 SMNVEV (reference sequence). The CDR3 DNA sequence: TGTGCCAGCAGTTTTCGATCGGGACAGGGAACCTACGAGCAGTACTTC. Encoded protein: CASSFRSGQGTYEQYF.

The chain links TRBV27 to TRBJ2-7; 10 nucleotides match TRBD2. CDR3 length equals 15 residues. Germline CDR1 MNHEY, CDR2 SMNVEV (reference sequence). V lost 0 bases and J lost 4; bases outside the gene matches: 3. CDR3 DNA: TGTGCCAGCAGTTTATCCGAGGGACTAGCGTACGAGCAGTACTTC. Translation: CASSLSEGLAYEQYF.

The chain recombines TRBV5-1 with TRBJ2-5; 9 bases align to TRBD1. Germline CDR1 is SGHRS and CDR2 is YFSETQ. V was clipped by 4 bases and J by 3 bases; unmatched bases: 4. The CDR3 covers 14 residues. CDR3 in amino acids: CASSAGTGKETQYF. CDR3 bases: TGCGCCAGCAGCGCCGGGACAGGGAAAGAGACCCAGTACTTC.

This chain uses TRBV7-3 with TRBJ2-3; D is possibly TRBD2 (5 bases). The germline V gene has CDR1 SGHTA and CDR2 FQGTGA. Trimming removed 5 bases at V and 3 bases at J, with 15 bases between. This CDR3 region has 15 residues. CDR3: CASSLTTSLTDTQYF. Here the CDR3 DNA reads TGTGCCAGCAGCCTGACTACCTCCCTGACAGATACGCAGTATTTT.

The chain recombines TRBV5-1 with TRBJ2-7; D not certain. Trimming left V 1 base short and J 0 bases short, with 11 bases between. The CDR3 consists of 15 residues. The germline gives CDR1 SGHRS, CDR2 YFSETQ. In DNA form, the CDR3 reads TGCGCCAGCAGCTTGCCGACTCCCGACTCCTACGAGCAGTACTTC. Translation: CASSLPTPDSYEQYF. Full variable domain (missing parts from reference TRBV5-1 and TRBJ2-7): KAGVTQTPRYLIKTRGQQVTLSCSPISGHRSVSWYQQTPGQGLQFLFEYFSETQRNKGNFPGRFSGRQFSNSRSEMNVSTLELGDSALYLCASSLPTPDSYEQYFGPGTRLTVT.

The chain links TRBV5-4 to TRBJ2-4, with D unresolved. Germline CDR1 reads SGHNT; CDR2 reads YYREEE (reference sequence). The V end was cut by 4 bases, the J end by 0 bases, with 14 bases between. This CDR3 is 16 amino acids long. The chain's CDR3 is CASSLGSPLAKNIQYF. CDR3 DNA sequence: TGTGCCAGCAGCCTAGGAAGCCCTTTAGCCAAAAACATTCAGTACTTC.

Only one count was recorded for this clone. This chain uses TRBV7-6 with TRBJ1-1; D perhaps matches TRBD1 (5 bases). This CDR3 has 15 residues. The germline V and J ends were trimmed by 0 bases and 4 bases, with 12 bases remaining between them. Germline loops: CDR1 SGHVS, CDR2 FNYEAQ. The CDR3 DNA follows: TGTGCCAGCAGCTTAGCTGGGGGGGTAGCCACTGAAGCTTTCTTT. It yields the protein CASSLAGGVATEAFF.

Comments on this clone: Other DNA sequences of this sample code for an identical CDR3. The gene calls are TRBV2 and TRBJ2-2, with D perhaps TRBD2 (6 bases). The V gene lost 0 bases and the J gene lost 1 base, with 21 bases spanning the gap. The CDR3 extends over 20 amino acids. The germline V gene encodes CDR1 SNHLY and CDR2 FYNNEI. CDR3 residues: CASSEASSLAGGRNTGELFF. The DNA for the CDR3 is TGTGCCAGCAGTGAAGCGTCGAGTCTAGCAGGAGGGAGGAACACCGGGGAGCTGTTTTTT.

As DNA, the CDR3 is TGTGCCAGCAGCTGGACTAGCGGGAGCGGGGAGCTGTTTTTT. Its protein is CASSWTSGSGELFF. The chain joins TRBV5-5 to TRBJ2-2; TRBD2 matches 13 bases. The CDR3 loop spans 14 amino acids. In germline, CDR1 is SGHKS, CDR2 YYEKEE (reference sequence). The V segment lost 3 bases and the J segment 7 bases; nucleotides outside the gene matches: 0.

Only one count was recorded for this clone. The V gene is TRBV6-5, the J gene TRBJ2-7; the D gene is possibly TRBD1 (6 bases). V dropped 6 bases and J dropped 3 bases, with 12 bases sitting between them. This CDR3 has 13 amino acids. Germline lookup yields CDR1 MNHEY and CDR2 SVGAGI. The CDR3 region is CASRTRTDYEQYF. The CDR3 DNA reads as TGTGCCAGCAGAACAAGGACAGACTACGAGCAGTACTTC.

The V call is TRBV7-8, the J call TRBJ1-6; maybe TRBD1 (6 bases). V was clipped by 7 bases and J by 5 bases, with 15 bases between them. Germline V CDR1 and CDR2: SGHVS, FQNEAQ. There are 15 residues in the CDR3. The CDR3 here is CASTRGAKDNSPLHF. CDR3 DNA: TGTGCCAGCACTCGGGGGGCGAAGGATAATTCACCCCTCCACTTT.

This clone was detected only a few times. The V and J genes are TRBV18 and TRBJ1-1, with D maybe TRBD1 (6 bases). Germline CDR1 and CDR2: KGHSH and LQKENI. V was shortened by 1 base and J by 1 base, with 16 bases between the two germline ends. The CDR3 loop spans 17 amino acids. CDR3 sequence reads: CASSPQKGQLRNTEAFF. The CDR3 bases are TGTGCCAGCTCACCACAAAAAGGACAGCTGAGGAACACTGAAGCTTTCTTT. Full variable domain (remainder filled in from reference TRBV18 and TRBJ1-1): NAGVMQNPRHLVRRRGQEARLRCSPMKGHSHVYWYRQLPEEGLKFMVYLQKENIIDESGMPKERFSAEFPKEGPSILRIQQVVRGDSAAYFCASSPQKGQLRNTEAFFGQGTRLTVV.

The chain carries TRBV2 and TRBJ1-2; D remains ambiguous. Germline V gene data show CDR1 as SNHLY and CDR2 as FYNNEI. CDR3 length: 11 residues. V lost 3 bases, J lost 6 bases, and 5 bases lay in between. The CDR3 region has the DNA TGTGCCAGCAGTGATCCAAATGGCTACACCTTC. Encoded protein: CASSDPNGYTF.

The chain links TRBV5-1 to TRBJ1-5; D ambiguous. The V and J ends lost 0 bases and 6 bases respectively, with 10 bases between them. CDR1 is SGHRS, CDR2 YFSETQ, per germline. CDR3 length: 14 residues. The CDR3: CASSLVAGGQPQHF. CDR3 bases: TGCGCCAGCAGCTTGGTTGCGGGAGGTCAGCCCCAGCATTTT.

This chain joins TRBV7-3 and TRBJ2-5, with D unresolved. V was trimmed by 5 bases and J by 4 bases, leaving 14 bases between them. Germline CDR1 SGHTA, CDR2 FQGTGA. The CDR3 runs to 14 residues. The CDR3 DNA reads TGTGCCAGCAGCCCGGGTGGGTACGGAGAGACCCAGTACTTC. Translating gives CASSPGGYGETQYF. The full variable domain, in which reference TRBV7-3 and TRBJ2-5 provide the parts outside the CDR3, is GAGVSQTPSNKVTEKGKYVELRCDPISGHTALYWYRQSLGQGPEFLIYFQGTGAADDSGLPNDRFFAVRPEGSVSTLKIQRTERGDSAVYLCASSPGGYGETQYFGPGTRLLVL.

The rearrangement joins TRBV2 to TRBJ2-7; 12 bases line up with TRBD2. V lost 7 bases, J lost 5 bases, and 3 bases stayed unmatched. CDR1 is SNHLY, CDR2 FYNNEI, per germline. This CDR3 comprises 13 residues. CDR3 coding DNA: TGTGCCAGCATGAGGACTAGCGGGAACGAGCAGTACTTC. Protein: CASMRTSGNEQYF.

The CDR3, as DNA: TGTGCCAGCAGCGTAGGGGACAGGGGAATGAGTGAGCAGTTCTTC. This gives the protein CASSVGDRGMSEQFF. V is TRBV9 and J is TRBJ2-1; 10 nucleotides align to TRBD1. This CDR3 has 15 amino acids. Germline CDR1 and CDR2: SGDLS and YYNGEE. V dropped 0 bases and J dropped 9; count of bases not matched to a gene: 6.

The chain has TRBV5-1 and TRBJ2-5; TRBD2 matches at 11 bases. The V and J ends lost 6 bases and 2 bases, in that order; junction bases with no gene match: 0. Germline V CDR1 and CDR2: SGHRS, YFSETQ. CDR3 length: 13 residues. The CDR3 region has the DNA TGCGCCAGCACTAGCGGGGGGCAAGAGACCCAGTACTTC. It translates to CASTSGGQETQYF.

The rearrangement joins TRBV27 to TRBJ2-2; 7 nucleotides line up with TRBD1. This CDR3 spans 14 amino acids. J gave up 7 bases and V 5 bases, and 7 bases lay outside the gene matches. Germline CDR1 reads MNHEY; CDR2 reads SMNVEV (reference sequence). This CDR3 reads CASSLRQGSGELFF. CDR3 nucleotide sequence: TGTGCCAGCAGTCTTCGACAGGGAAGCGGGGAGCTGTTTTTT.

The chain has TRBV19 and TRBJ2-7, with 8 bases lining up with TRBD1. This CDR3 is built from 13 residues. Per the germline V gene, CDR1 is LNHDA and CDR2 is SQIVND (reference sequence). Trimming at V came to 8 bases and at J to 4 bases, leaving 7 bases not matched to a gene. DNA for the CDR3: TGTGCCAGTCGACAGGGGCCCCGATACGAGCAGTACTTC. Residues: CASRQGPRYEQYF.